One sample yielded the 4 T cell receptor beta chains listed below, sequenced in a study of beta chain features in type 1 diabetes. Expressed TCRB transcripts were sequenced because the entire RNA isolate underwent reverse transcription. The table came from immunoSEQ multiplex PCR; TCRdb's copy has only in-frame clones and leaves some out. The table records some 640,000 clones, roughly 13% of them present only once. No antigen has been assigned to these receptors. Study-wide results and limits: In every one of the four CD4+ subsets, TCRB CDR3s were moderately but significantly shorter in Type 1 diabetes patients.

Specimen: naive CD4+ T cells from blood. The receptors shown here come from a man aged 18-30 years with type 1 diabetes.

The CDR3 region has the DNA TGCGCCAGCAGCTTACAAGGCCCTACCTACGAGCAGTACTTC. This translates into CASSLQGPTYEQYF. The V and J genes are TRBV5-1 and TRBJ2-7; D not resolved. The V end lost 2 bases, the J end lost 2 bases, and 11 bases lay between the germline ends. Germline-derived CDR1 and CDR2 are SGHRS and YFSETQ. This CDR3 comprises 14 residues.

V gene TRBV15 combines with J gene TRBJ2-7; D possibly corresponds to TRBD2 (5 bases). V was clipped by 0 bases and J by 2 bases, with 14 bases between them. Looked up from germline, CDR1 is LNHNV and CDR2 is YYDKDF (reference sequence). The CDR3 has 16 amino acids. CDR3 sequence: CATSRDHPGYTYEQYF. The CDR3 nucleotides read TGTGCCACCAGCAGAGATCACCCGGGATACACCTACGAGCAGTACTTC. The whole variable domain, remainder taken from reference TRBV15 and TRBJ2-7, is DAMVIQNPRYQVTQFGKPVTLSCSQTLNHNVMYWYQQKSSQAPKLLFHYYDKDFNNEADTPDNFQSRRPNTSFCFLDIRSPGLGDTAMYLCATSRDHPGYTYEQYFGPGTRLTVT.

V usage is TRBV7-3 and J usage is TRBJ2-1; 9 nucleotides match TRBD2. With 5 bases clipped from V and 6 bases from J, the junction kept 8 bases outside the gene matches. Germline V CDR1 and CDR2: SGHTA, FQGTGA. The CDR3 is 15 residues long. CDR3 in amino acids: CASSPLAGVLNEQFF. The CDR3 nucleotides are TGTGCCAGCAGCCCTTTAGCGGGGGTCCTCAATGAGCAGTTCTTC.

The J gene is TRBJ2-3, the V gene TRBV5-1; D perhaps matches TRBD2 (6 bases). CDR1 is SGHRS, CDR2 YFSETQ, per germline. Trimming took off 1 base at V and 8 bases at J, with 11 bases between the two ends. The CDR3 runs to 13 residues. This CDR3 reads CASSLRGDGTQYF. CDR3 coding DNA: TGCGCCAGCAGCTTGCGCGGGGACGGTACGCAGTATTTT.